This T cell receptor (beta chain) was sequenced in a study of tumor-infiltrating lymphocytes in primary liver carcinoma. The blood RNA (from unsorted whole blood) was obtained, and germline DNA was also extracted. Total RNA (approximately 450 ng) served as template for TCR beta cDNA synthesis primed by a constant-region primer. Modified slightly, ARM-PCR produced TCR beta libraries over three nested multiplex PCR rounds. TCRdb recomputed calls from the multiplex PCR reads with MiXCR, one row per CDR3 protein. Among 150,000 to 200,000 distinct CDR3 sequences listed, roughly 61% were seen once. This TCR was sampled from a woman aged 60 to 75 with primary liver carcinoma and hepatitis B virus infection. The sample comprised peripheral blood.

DNA of the CDR3: TGTGCCAGCAGCGGACAGGGTTCATCTTGGGCCAACGTCCTGACTTTC. Translated, it gives CASSGQGSSWANVLTF. The chain has TRBV5-6 and TRBJ2-6, with TRBD1 matching 8 bases. The CDR3 sequence is 16 residues long. V lost 4 bases and J lost 5; bases outside the gene matches: 8. In germline, CDR1 is SGHDT, CDR2 YYEEEE. Full variable domain (remainder filled in from reference TRBV5-6 and TRBJ2-6): DAGVTQSPTHLIKTRGQQVTLRCSPKSGHDTVSWYQQALGQGPQFIFQYYEEEERQRGNFPDRFSGHQFPNYSSELNVNALLLGDSALYLCASSGQGSSWANVLTFGAGSRLTVL.